This passage covers 19 T cell receptor beta chains from one sample sequenced in a study of vaccination and CD4 T cells after COVID-19. The assay that was used to sequence DNA from cultured CD4+ T cells was the Oncomine TCR Beta short-read assay. TCRdb processed the PCR reads anew with MiXCR; each CDR3 protein has one entry. The table lists about 7,800 distinct CDR3 sequences, 60% of them singletons. Sample treatment: approximately nine-day PBMC culture with coronavirus spike peptide pools or control peptides (ViraFEST assay). No cognate antigen is known for these TCRs. Material for sequencing was CD4+ T cells from blood, cultured in vitro. The receptors originated from a human donor who had recovered from COVID-19.

This clonotype was detected a few times. The chain employs TRBV15 and TRBJ1-5; D call uncertain. Germline CDR1 LNHNV, CDR2 YYDKDF (reference sequence). This CDR3 contains 15 residues. V was trimmed by 2 bases and J by 3 bases, leaving 11 bases between them. The CDR3 sequence is CATSRQNRYNQPQHF. DNA of the CDR3: TGTGCCACCAGCAGACAAAACCGATACAATCAGCCCCAGCATTTT.

The J gene is TRBJ2-5, the V gene TRBV7-9; weak D call: TRBD1 (6 bases). V lost 4 bases and J 5 bases, leaving 11 bases between the germline ends. This CDR3 region has 13 residues. Germline assignment: CDR1 SEHNR and CDR2 FQNEAQ (reference sequence). The CDR3 sequence: CASSSQGLETQYF. The CDR3 DNA is TGTGCCAGCAGCTCCCAGGGGCTGGAGACCCAGTACTTC.

In nucleotides, the CDR3 is TGCAGTGCTAGAAGGATACAAGGCGATGAGCAGTTCTTC. Translating gives CSARRIQGDEQFF. The rearrangement links TRBV20-1 to TRBJ2-1; D is unresolved. The CDR3 runs 13 residues. V was cut by 2 bases and J by 8 bases, with 13 bases left in between. Germline-derived CDR1 and CDR2 are DFQATT and SNEGSKA (reference sequence).

The V gene is TRBV20-1, the J gene TRBJ2-7, with a tentative D call TRBD2 (5 bases). Looked up from germline, CDR1 is DFQATT and CDR2 is SNEGSKA (reference sequence). V was cut by 6 bases and J by 6 bases, with 15 bases left in between. The CDR3 has 12 residues. The CDR3 coding sequence is TGCAGTGCAGGGAGTAAGAGTCGCGAGCAGTACTTC. Translation: CSAGSKSREQYF.

The genes are TRBV20-1 and TRBJ2-5; D possibly corresponds to TRBD2 (6 bases). Germline CDR1 is DFQATT and CDR2 is SNEGSKA (reference sequence). V dropped 3 bases and J dropped 5 bases, with 10 bases sitting between them. The CDR3 length is 12 residues. DNA for the CDR3: TGCAGTGCTAGTCCGGGGGAGGAGACCCAGTACTTC. Protein: CSASPGEETQYF.

The gene calls are TRBV20-1 and TRBJ2-3; 13 nucleotides line up with TRBD2. Germline CDR1 is DFQATT and CDR2 is SNEGSKA (reference sequence). The V gene end was trimmed by 4 bases and the J gene end by 7 bases; junction bases not matched to a gene: 8. CDR3 length: 15 residues. CDR3 in DNA: TGCAGTGCTACTCCGCTGGGACTAGCGGGGTATACGCAGTATTTT. Its protein product is CSATPLGLAGYTQYF.

This clonotype was seen a single time. The chain uses TRBV7-2 and TRBJ1-4; D unclear. The germline V and J ends were trimmed by 0 bases and 8 bases, with 13 bases remaining between them. Germline loops: CDR1 SGHTA, CDR2 FQGNSA. The CDR3 covers 15 residues. The CDR3 bases are TGTGCCAGCAGCTTAGCGCAGTCCAGCACCGAAAAACTGTTTTTT. This encodes CASSLAQSSTEKLFF.

The CDR3 bases are TGTGCCTGGAGTGCGGGACAGGGGGATGGCTACACCTTC. It codes for CAWSAGQGDGYTF. J is TRBJ1-2 and V is TRBV30, with 11 bases fitting TRBD1. The germline CDR1 and CDR2 sequences are GTSNPN and SVGIG (reference sequence). Trimming removed 1 base from V and 6 bases from J; junction bases left unmatched: 1. The length of the CDR3 is 13 residues.

The chain uses TRBV6-5 and TRBJ2-5, with D perhaps TRBD2 (5 bases). The germline V gene encodes CDR1 MNHEY and CDR2 SVGAGI. Trimming cost V 2 bases and J 2 bases, with 18 bases left between them. The CDR3 is made up of 17 amino acids. The CDR3 region has the DNA TGTGCCAGCAGTTACGAGTCCGGCGAGAGGAGGCAAGAGACCCAGTACTTC. It encodes CASSYESGERRQETQYF.

The genes are TRBV12-3 or TRBV12-4 and TRBJ2-2, with D possibly matching TRBD2 (5 bases). This CDR3 has 14 amino acids. V was cut by 1 base and J by 5 bases, with 8 bases left in between. Here the CDR3 reads CASSLGTGTGELFF. CDR3 DNA sequence: TGTGCCAGCAGTTTAGGCACGGGAACCGGGGAGCTGTTTTTT.

This clonotype was seen once. The V gene is TRBV2, the J gene TRBJ1-2; D ambiguous. The CDR3 covers 14 residues. Between the trimmed V and J ends, which lost 8 bases and 0 bases, there was a span of 13 bases. Germline lookup yields CDR1 SNHLY and CDR2 FYNNEI. This CDR3 is CASCYSRTNYGYTF. CDR3 DNA sequence: TGTGCCAGCTGCTACAGTAGAACTAACTATGGCTACACCTTC.

This clonotype was found a few times. The J gene is TRBJ1-6, the V gene TRBV6-5; TRBD1 matches 10 bases. Germline assignment: CDR1 MNHEY and CDR2 SVGAGI. The CDR3 consists of 20 residues. Trimming at V came to 1 base and at J to 7 bases, leaving 16 bases not matched to a gene. As DNA, the CDR3 is TGTGCCAGCAGTTACTTTTTACCACGGACAGGGGGAACGAGGAATTCACCCCTCCACTTT. Translation gives CASSYFLPRTGGTRNSPLHF.

The chain carries TRBV7-9 and TRBJ1-6; 9 bases map to TRBD1. The CDR3 runs 13 residues. Per germline, CDR1 SEHNR and CDR2 FQNEAQ (reference sequence). J gave up 10 bases and V 7 bases, and 5 bases lay outside the gene matches. CDR3 amino acids: CASIRQGGSPLHF. The CDR3 nucleotides are TGTGCCAGCATCAGACAGGGGGGATCACCCCTCCACTTT.

The DNA of the CDR3 is TGTGCCAGCAGTGGGCGGATGGGGGGGTGGACAGATACGCAGTATTTT. Protein sequence: CASSGRMGGWTDTQYF. The chain couples TRBV6-1 to TRBJ2-3; 7 bases agree with TRBD2. The CDR3 is 16 amino acids. V lost 4 bases, J lost 3 bases, and 10 bases stayed unmatched. Germline-derived CDR1 and CDR2 are MNHNS and SASEGT.

V gene TRBV4-1 combines with J gene TRBJ2-5; D uncertain. Germline CDR1 and CDR2: MGHRA and YSYEKL. V gave up 1 base and J gave up 5 bases, with 11 bases separating them. The CDR3 is 14 amino acids. In nucleotides, the CDR3 is TGCGCCAGCAGCCAAGTAGAATCTCGGGAGACCCAGTACTTC. Its protein is CASSQVESRETQYF.

The chain couples TRBV5-1 to TRBJ1-2; D is undetermined. Deletions cut 2 bases from V and 8 bases from J, with 13 bases between. The CDR3 extends over 13 amino acids. CDR1 and CDR2 from the germline V gene are SGHRS and YFSETQ. The CDR3 is CASSLGGIGGYTF. CDR3 sequence (DNA): TGCGCCAGCAGCTTAGGCGGAATTGGGGGCTACACCTTC.

The V call is TRBV7-3, the J call TRBJ2-1; TRBD2 agrees at 14 bases. V lost 5 bases, J lost 8 bases, and 5 bases stayed unmatched. Germline CDR1 and CDR2: SGHTA and FQGTGA. The CDR3 has 15 residues. The CDR3 sequence is CASSKTSGRADEQFF. The CDR3 DNA reads as TGTGCCAGCAGCAAGACTAGCGGGAGGGCCGATGAGCAGTTCTTC.

On this clonotype itself: A read error may explain this, as a much larger clone is one base away. V gene TRBV20-1 combines with J gene TRBJ1-2; D remains unclear. CDR3 length equals 10 residues. In germline, CDR1 is DFQATT, CDR2 SNEGSKA (reference sequence). DNA of the CDR3: TGCAGTGCTAGCTCTGGGAGGTACGCCTTC. Its translation: CSASSGRYAF.

The V and J genes are TRBV25-1 and TRBJ2-3; TRBD2 matches 9 bases. V lost 9 bases and J lost 2; bases outside the gene matches: 9. Germline lookup yields CDR1 MGHDK and CDR2 SYGVNS. CDR3 length equals 15 residues. The CDR3 loop is CASSLAGALTDTQYF. The CDR3 DNA sequence: TGTGCCAGTTCCTTAGCGGGGGCCCTCACAGATACGCAGTATTTT.